In its sample, the clone carrying this TCR beta chain was seen many times. The data are from a study of T-cell reconstitution after alpha-beta-depleted transplantation in children. The CDR3 totals 11 residues. The V and J ends lost 7 bases and 2 bases respectively, with 9 bases between them. Germline V lookup: CDR1 SQVTM, CDR2 ANQGSEA. Preparation of the TCRbeta library involved a method that used unique molecular identifiers. Using its own MiXCR run on the PCR reads, TCRdb lists one record per CDR3 protein. There are about 270,000 distinct CDR3 sequences in the sample; 9.9% occur only once, and over 9.5% lies in the top ten.

The V gene is TRBV29-1, the J gene TRBJ2-7; a possible D gene is TRBD1 (6 bases). Here the sequenced sample was PBMCs from the stem cell graft donor, taken from the stem cell graft. The TCR was taken from a human donor who donated a stem cell graft to a child with SCID. CDR3 residues: CSGGQTYEQYF. CDR3 DNA sequence: TGCAGCGGGGGACAAACCTACGAGCAGTACTTC.